This TCR beta chain was found in a study of human T cells and chemical hapten exposure (dated by TCRdb to about 2021). For the wider study: For sensitization, 2% DPC in acetone was applied to a roughly 2 cm by roughly 2 cm area of upper inner arm skin. Throughout the study period of 20 to 25 weeks, patients also received therapeutic DPC doses to the scalp every week. Patch testing was performed on the upper back with Finn chambers containing 0.01% DPC, and the patch tests were scored after 6 days according to International Contact Dermatitis Research Group standards. The mostly female patient cohort included alopecia areata with under or over 50% scalp involvement, alopecia totalis and alopecia universalis. Libraries were combined into a pool for sequencing, and differences in TCR yield between samples came mainly from small differences in library volumes within the pool. In alopecia patients, the study followed how the peripheral blood TCR repertoire changed in vivo over primary and secondary sensitization to diphenylcyclopropenone (DPC), a hapten. Blood samples were taken from patients before sensitization (week 0) and then at 2, 6 and about 24 weeks after DPC sensitization. About 30 alopecia patients provided blood for TCR sequencing at one to four time points (pre-sensitization, 2, 6 and 24 weeks). Overall study outcomes, separate from this receptor: Expanded TCRs formed significantly more large CDR3 similarity clusters than pre-sensitization or healthy control sets, consistent with antigen-driven responses. Repeated subsampling changed both the strength of the expansion versus patch-test correlation and the threshold at which the correlation became significant. Patch test score correlated positively with the number of PT1 expanded TCRs, reaching significance at thresholds 8, 16 and 32 but not at 4. No change with DPC sensitization was found in the number of TCRs above 1 in 1000 frequency, and no evidence of global repertoire structure alterations was found. All patients had alopecia, a presumed autoimmune disease, so their immune response might differ from that of healthy individuals.

A word on this clonotype: Its antigen is currently not known. Base quality data are lacking; no much larger clone is found one base away.

The method behind the library was RACE. The sequencing machine was a NextSeq 500. Library preparation attached unique molecular identifiers to individual cDNA molecules for quantitative, reproducible TCR counting. For every blood RNA sample, sequencing covered both the TCR alpha and TCR beta chains. Under the source paper's analysis protocol: A median of roughly 99,000 TCRs per sample was observed, with a range of about 20,000 to 750,000. The Decombinator software suite was used to annotate V, J and CDR3 in the TCR reads. For the PS versus PT1 abundance plots, all samples were subsampled to the same number of TCRs (28,000). Expanded TCRs were defined as absent before sensitization and observed at least eight times at the 2-week time point. The public reads were run again by TCRdb, first through fastp at Q25 and then through MiXCR, and only productive beta chains were kept. Entries that share a CDR3 protein sequence are merged under the most common genes and DNA. The V and J calls shown here were made by TCRdb, not taken from the authors' results. This sample is represented by more than 85,000 distinct CDR3 sequences; about 8.5% of them were singletons. Clones ranked in the top ten supply just over 2.5% of the sample.

In light of the paper, this sample's time point label describes: pre-sensitization, week 0. Sample treatment or condition, as interpreted from the label and publication: therapeutic diphenylcyclopropenone sensitization with weekly scalp DPC. At each patch-test visit, blood was drawn before the patch test was applied. Eligible patients were aged 18 to 70, diagnosed with alopecia, deemed suitable for DPC therapy, and excluded if pregnant. Total RNA was extracted from unfractionated whole blood collected in Tempus Blood RNA tubes. V lost 2 bases and J lost 4 bases; the stretch between them is 12 bases long. The cysteine opens and the phenylalanine closes a CDR3 of 14 amino acids. Here the CDR3 DNA is all that survives: 42 bases in frame from base 1. The CDR1 and CDR2 encoded by the germline V gene are SGHTS and YDEGEE.

This clonotype was sampled from a man aged 40-49 years with alopecia areata. Some clones in this sample may be carry-over from other donors' samples. Specimen: whole blood, collected in connection with sensitization to the hapten diphenylcyclopropenone (DPC). The chain couples TRBV5-8 to TRBJ1-2, with a weak D call of TRBD1 (6 bases match). The sequence in DNA is TGTGCCAGCAGCTTACAGGGTACAGGCTATGGCTACACCTTC. It translates to CASSLQGTGYGYTF.